This TCR beta chain is drawn from a study of blood T cell repertoires in COVID-19. The wider study: Donors in the United States, Italy and Spain gave samples during acute or convalescent COVID-19.

Participant-given clinical history determined each cohort assignment. In the 2 weeks before study entry, exposed participants met a COVID-19 case, which was PCR-confirmed or clinician-diagnosed. This clone was counted only a few times. Authors' data handling: Reference gene primer amplification in the assay estimated nucleated cell counts. Profiling relied on immunoSEQ multiplex PCR, and the TCRdb table lists in-frame clones only, not all of them. That table gives V, J and clone size, and the DNA gave D and trimming. The sample contains fewer than 300,000 clones, around 84% of which appear only once. The sequenced sample consisted of PBMCs or T cells enriched from blood (not recorded which). This clonotype originated in a man between 35 and 55 years old who had been exposed to COVID-19.

Here the CDR3 reads CASSQDLSGQGFHEQFF. CDR3 DNA: TGTGCCAGCAGCCAAGATCTTTCCGGACAGGGCTTCCATGAGCAGTTCTTC. This chain joins TRBV3-1 (or the pseudogene TRBV3-2) and TRBJ2-1; the match to TRBD1 covers 8 bases. Looked up from germline, CDR1 is LGHDT and CDR2 is YNNKEL (reference sequence). Trimming removed 0 bases from V and 8 bases from J; junction bases left unmatched: 12. This CDR3 is 17 amino acids long.